These 9 T cell receptor beta chains were sequenced from one sample in a study of T cells after yellow fever vaccination. Using its own MiXCR run on the 5' RACE reads, TCRdb lists one record per CDR3 protein. This repertoire shows hundreds of thousands of distinct CDR3 sequences, approximately 13% found once; its top ten account for 3.2%. The sequencing here drew on CD4+ T cells sorted from PBMCs, taken 15 days after the yellow fever booster vaccination. The receptor source for this set is a man aged 18 to 29 who received the YFV17D yellow fever vaccine.

The V call is TRBV5-1, the J call TRBJ2-5; possibly TRBD1 for D (6 bases). Trimming removed 4 bases at V and 2 bases at J, with 18 bases between. Germline V gives CDR1 SGHRS, CDR2 YFSETQ. There are 16 residues in the CDR3. CDR3 DNA: TGCGCCAGCAGCCTAGGTCACGGGACACGTCAAGAGACCCAGTACTTC. Translating gives CASSLGHGTRQETQYF.

The chain couples TRBV4-1 to TRBJ2-5; TRBD1 or TRBD2 may be the D gene (5 bases each). This CDR3 comprises 13 residues. Germline loops: CDR1 MGHRA, CDR2 YSYEKL. V was cut by 3 bases and J by 4 bases, with 9 bases left in between. DNA of the CDR3: TGCGCCAGCAGCCAGGGGGTGACAGAGACCCAGTACTTC. This sequence encodes CASSQGVTETQYF.

The gene calls are TRBV20-1 and TRBJ1-5; D might be TRBD1 (5 bases). Germline V gene data show CDR1 as DFQATT and CDR2 as SNEGSKA (reference sequence). The CDR3 extends over 13 amino acids. Trimming stripped 4 bases from V and 3 bases from J, with 10 bases between. For the CDR3, the DNA is TGCAGTGCTAACCCAGGGCACAATCAGCCCCAGCATTTT. Translating it yields CSANPGHNQPQHF.

This clonotype was recorded at least ten times. The V gene is TRBV5-1, the J gene TRBJ2-3; no definite D call. This CDR3 has 16 amino acids. The V gene's germline CDR1 is SGHRS and CDR2 YFSETQ. V lost 0 bases and J lost 1, with 12 bases in between. CDR3 coding DNA: TGCGCCAGCAGCTTGGCCCTTCTATCGGGCACAGATACGCAGTATTTT. Its translation is CASSLALLSGTDTQYF.

J is TRBJ1-4 and V is TRBV7-2; D call uncertain. From germline, CDR1 is SGHTA and CDR2 FQGNSA. V was trimmed by 5 bases and J by 9 bases, leaving 28 bases between them. CDR3 length: 18 residues. The DNA of the CDR3 is TGTGCCAGCAGCGCCCGCGGAGGCGGACGGACTTATGGGAAAAAACTGTTTTTT. It encodes CASSARGGGRTYGKKLFF.

This chain connects TRBV2 to TRBJ2-5; 7 bases line up with TRBD1. The CDR3 length is 13 residues. Germline lookup yields CDR1 SNHLY and CDR2 FYNNEI. V was clipped by 4 bases and J by 4 bases; unmatched bases: 3. In DNA, the CDR3 is TGTGCCAGCAGTGGTAACAGGGGAGAGACCCAGTACTTC. Its translation: CASSGNRGETQYF.

This clonotype has a handful of counts. This chain links TRBV7-2 with TRBJ2-2; maybe TRBD2 (5 bases). V lost 1 base to trimming and J lost 6 bases, with 9 bases between them. Germline CDR1 is SGHTA and CDR2 is FQGNSA. There are 14 residues in the CDR3. The CDR3 region is CASSLGPGSGELFF. The CDR3 region has the DNA TGTGCCAGCAGCTTAGGTCCGGGATCCGGGGAGCTGTTTTTT.

This clonotype was detected only a few times. The chain links TRBV5-1 to TRBJ1-1; D ambiguous. Germline assignment: CDR1 SGHRS and CDR2 YFSETQ. This CDR3 has 14 amino acids. Trimming shortened V by 1 base and J by 3 bases, and 10 bases separated the two germline ends. CDR3 coding DNA: TGCGCCAGCAGCTTGTTTGGACCGGACACTGAAGCTTTCTTT. Encoded protein: CASSLFGPDTEAFF. Full variable domain (rest looked up from reference TRBV5-1 and TRBJ1-1): KAGVTQTPRYLIKTRGQQVTLSCSPISGHRSVSWYQQTPGQGLQFLFEYFSETQRNKGNFPGRFSGRQFSNSRSEMNVSTLELGDSALYLCASSLFGPDTEAFFGQGTRLTVV.

The sample holds a few counts of this clonotype. The chain recombines TRBV7-6 with TRBJ1-1, with no clear D. CDR1 and CDR2 (germline): SGHVS, FNYEAQ. The CDR3 is 11 amino acids. The V end was cut by 4 bases, the J end by 6 bases, with 6 bases between. The CDR3 is CASSSGAEAFF. CDR3 nucleotide sequence: TGTGCCAGCAGCTCTGGAGCTGAAGCTTTCTTT.